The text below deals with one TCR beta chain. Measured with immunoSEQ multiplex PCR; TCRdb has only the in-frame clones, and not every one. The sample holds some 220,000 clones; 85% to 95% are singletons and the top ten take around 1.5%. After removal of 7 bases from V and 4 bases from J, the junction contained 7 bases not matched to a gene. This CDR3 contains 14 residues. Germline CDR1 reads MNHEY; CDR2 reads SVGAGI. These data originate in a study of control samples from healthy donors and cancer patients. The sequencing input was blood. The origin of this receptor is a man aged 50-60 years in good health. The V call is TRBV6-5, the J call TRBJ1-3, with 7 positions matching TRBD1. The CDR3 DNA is TGTGCCAGCACCCAGACAGGGACAGGAAACACCATATATTTT. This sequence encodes CASTQTGTGNTIYF.